This T cell receptor (beta chain) originates from a study of Graves' ophthalmopathy and Graves' hyperthyroidism. Study as a whole: Peripheral blood sampling preceded any treatment and occurred at initial diagnosis.

This clonotype occurred many times. CDR3 regions of TCR beta were amplified from RNA transcripts. First-round RT-PCR with HTBI primers preceded a second-round multiplex PCR. TCRdb analysed the multiplex PCR reads with MiXCR anew, one entry per CDR3 protein. The repertoire holds roughly 400,000 distinct CDR3 sequences, with 15% as singletons. Between the trimmed V and J ends, which lost 4 bases and 3 bases, there was a span of 13 bases. The CDR3 sequence is 14 residues long. The chain couples TRBV12-3 or TRBV12-4 to TRBJ2-7; D assignment may be TRBD1 or TRBD2 (5 bases each). The source is a woman aged 18 to 35 with stable Graves' hyperthyroidism. Sequencing was carried out using peripheral blood. The DNA for the CDR3 is TGTGCCAGCAGTTGGGACGGAACCTACTACGAGCAGTACTTC. Its translation is CASSWDGTYYEQYF.